Each of the 14 T cell receptor beta chains below was sequenced from the same sample in a study of blood T cells in healthy people across ages. Together with a sample-barcoded 5' primer, a J-beta primer mix was included in a second PCR lasting about 6 to 12 cycles. One entry per CDR3 protein results from TCRdb running MiXCR on the 5' RACE reads. The data contain around 1,000,000 distinct CDR3 sequences, approximately 25% of them singletons. The sample was also linked to a second study, of T cells of mothers and their children.

What was sequenced was blood. The source of these receptors is a girl aged 2-10 years in good health.

The V gene is TRBV5-6, the J gene TRBJ2-1; no clear D. V lost 2 bases and J lost 8, with 11 bases in between. This CDR3 contains 13 residues. CDR1 SGHDT and CDR2 YYEEEE come from the germline V gene. The CDR3 DNA sequence: TGTGCCAGCAGCTTCCGCCCGGACCATGAGCAGTTCTTC. Its translation: CASSFRPDHEQFF.

The sample holds a few counts of this clonotype. The chain joins TRBV9 to TRBJ2-7; D possibly matches TRBD1 or TRBD2 (5 bases each). Trimming took off 3 bases at V and 2 bases at J, with 12 bases between the two ends. In germline, CDR1 is SGDLS, CDR2 YYNGEE. The CDR3 contains 14 residues. The CDR3 is CASSGGSGPYEQYF. The DNA for the CDR3 is TGTGCCAGCAGCGGGGGGTCCGGGCCCTACGAGCAGTACTTC. Variable domain in full (rest from reference TRBV9 and TRBJ2-7): DSGVTQTPKHLITATGQRVTLRCSPRSGDLSVYWYQQSLDQGLQFLIQYYNGEERAKGNILERFSAQQFPDLHSELNLSSLELGDSALYFCASSGGSGPYEQYFGPGTRLTVT.

The V call is TRBV12-3 or TRBV12-4, the J call TRBJ2-1; perhaps TRBD2 as D (5 bases). The CDR3 extends over 13 amino acids. V dropped 9 bases and J dropped 7 bases, with 16 bases sitting between them. CDR3 sequence: CASKTPGSNEQFF. Written as DNA, the CDR3 is TGTGCCAGTAAGACACCGGGGTCGAATGAGCAGTTCTTC.

This clonotype was recorded only once. J is TRBJ2-1 and V is TRBV6-2 or TRBV6-3; no firm D call. CDR1 MNHEY and CDR2 SVGEGT come from the germline V gene. This CDR3 is built from 12 residues. V lost 2 bases and J 8 bases, leaving 7 bases between the germline ends. The CDR3 region has the DNA TGTGCCAGCAGTTACGACTTCGATGAGCAGTTCTTC. Translated: CASSYDFDEQFF.

The chain recombines TRBV25-1 with TRBJ1-2; perhaps TRBD1 as D (5 bases). In germline, CDR1 is MGHDK, CDR2 SYGVNS. CDR3 size: 15 residues. With 6 bases removed from V and 4 bases from J, the gap between germline ends came to 18 bases. The CDR3 bases are TGTGCCAGCAGGGGATCAGGGTTATTCAGCTATGGCTACACCTTC. It translates to CASRGSGLFSYGYTF.

This clonotype appeared a few times. The chain combines TRBV9 with TRBJ2-5; D might be TRBD1 or TRBD2, each matching 5 bases. The CDR3 contains 15 residues. CDR1 is SGDLS and CDR2 is YYNGEE in the germline V gene. V shed 4 bases and J shed 5 bases, with 18 bases lying between them. CDR3 region: CASSHGDGRMETQYF. CDR3 nucleotides: TGTGCCAGCAGCCATGGGGACGGGCGAATGGAGACCCAGTACTTC.

In its sample, this clonotype was seen a few times. The chain links TRBV7-2 to TRBJ1-2, with D maybe TRBD1 (6 bases). Trimming stripped 2 bases from V and 3 bases from J, with 10 bases between. The V gene's germline CDR1 is SGHTA and CDR2 FQGNSA. The CDR3 has 14 amino acids. The CDR3 protein is CASSLRGTDYGYTF. For the CDR3, the DNA is TGTGCCAGCAGCTTAAGGGGGACGGACTATGGCTACACCTTC.

This clonotype has only a few counts. The rearrangement links TRBV27 to TRBJ1-2; tentative D call: TRBD1 (6 bases). The germline V gene encodes CDR1 MNHEY and CDR2 SMNVEV (reference sequence). The V end lost 2 bases, the J end lost 6 bases, and 13 bases lay between the germline ends. The CDR3 covers 14 residues. This CDR3 is CASSLRGTSDGYTF. The CDR3 DNA reads TGTGCCAGCAGTTTAAGGGGGACTTCGGATGGCTACACCTTC.

The rearrangement links TRBV28 to TRBJ2-3; D might be TRBD1 (6 bases). The CDR3 has 14 residues. Per the germline V gene, CDR1 is MDHEN and CDR2 is SYDVKM. The V end was cut by 5 bases, the J end by 2 bases, with 11 bases between. The CDR3 protein is CASSKGDNTDTQYF. CDR3 sequence (DNA): TGTGCCAGCAGTAAGGGGGATAACACAGATACGCAGTATTTT.

This chain links TRBV9 with TRBJ2-3, with 8 bases aligning to TRBD2. CDR1 is SGDLS and CDR2 is YYNGEE in the germline V gene. This CDR3 has 15 residues. Germline trimming cut 4 bases from V and 3 bases from J; bases unmatched to any gene: 7. The CDR3 loop reads CASSSGGGGTDTQYF. As DNA, the CDR3 is TGTGCCAGCAGCTCCGGGGGGGGCGGTACAGATACGCAGTATTTT.

The J gene is TRBJ1-3, the V gene TRBV3-1; 7 bases are a match to TRBD1. The CDR3 runs 18 residues. J gave up 0 bases and V 4 bases, and 12 bases lay outside the gene matches. The germline gives CDR1 LGHDT, CDR2 YNNKEL (reference sequence). The CDR3 sequence: CASSLRGTVSTSGNTIYF. The CDR3 nucleotides are TGTGCCAGCAGCCTCAGAGGGACAGTCTCCACCTCTGGAAACACCATATATTTT.

The rearrangement joins TRBV12-3 or TRBV12-4 to TRBJ2-5; D is undetermined. The V end was cut by 6 bases, the J end by 5 bases, with 10 bases between. CDR3 length: 12 amino acids. The CDR3 reads CASSQLSETQYF. The CDR3 DNA sequence: TGTGCCAGCAGCCAACTTTCTGAGACCCAGTACTTC.

This clonotype was picked up a small number of times. The chain joins TRBV7-9 to TRBJ2-1; no clear D. The J call may be wrong; the DNA end is better matched by TRBJ2-5. This CDR3 is built from 14 residues. Germline V gene sequence: CDR1 SEHNR, CDR2 FQNEAQ (reference sequence). The CDR3 sequence is CASSLGALQGDQYF. CDR3 bases: TGTGCCAGCAGCTTAGGAGCCCTTCAAGGAGACCAGTACTTC.

This clonotype turned up a few times. The V gene is TRBV25-1, the J gene TRBJ2-5, with TRBD2 matching over 8 bases. CDR1 and CDR2 from the germline V gene are MGHDK and SYGVNS. Trimming cost V 3 bases and J 3 bases; bases outside gene matches: 6. The CDR3 is 15 amino acids. CDR3 coding DNA: TGTGCCAGCAGTGACCCCGGGAGGGGTGAAGAGACCCAGTACTTC. It is translated as CASSDPGRGEETQYF.